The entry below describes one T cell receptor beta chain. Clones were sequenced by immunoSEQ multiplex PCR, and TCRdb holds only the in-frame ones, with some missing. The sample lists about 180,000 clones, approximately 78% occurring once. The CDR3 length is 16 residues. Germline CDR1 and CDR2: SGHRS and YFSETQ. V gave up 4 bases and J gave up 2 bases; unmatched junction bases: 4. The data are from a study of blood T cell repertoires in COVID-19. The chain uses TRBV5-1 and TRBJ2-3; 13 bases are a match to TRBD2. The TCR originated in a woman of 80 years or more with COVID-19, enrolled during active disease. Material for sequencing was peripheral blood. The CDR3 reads CASSLGLAGLTDTQYF. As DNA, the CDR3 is TGCGCCAGCAGCCTGGGACTAGCGGGACTCACAGATACGCAGTATTTT.